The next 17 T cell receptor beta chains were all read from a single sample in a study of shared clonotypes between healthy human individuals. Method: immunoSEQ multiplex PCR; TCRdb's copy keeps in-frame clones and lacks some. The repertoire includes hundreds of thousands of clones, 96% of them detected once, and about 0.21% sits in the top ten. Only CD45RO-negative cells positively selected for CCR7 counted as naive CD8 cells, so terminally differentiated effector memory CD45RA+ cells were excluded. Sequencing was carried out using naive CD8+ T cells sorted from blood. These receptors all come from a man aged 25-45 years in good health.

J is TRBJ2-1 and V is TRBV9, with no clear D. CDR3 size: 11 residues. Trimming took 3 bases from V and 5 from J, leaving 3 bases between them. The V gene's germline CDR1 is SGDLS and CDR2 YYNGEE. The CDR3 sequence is CASSDDNEQFF. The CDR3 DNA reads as TGTGCCAGCAGCGACGACAATGAGCAGTTCTTC.

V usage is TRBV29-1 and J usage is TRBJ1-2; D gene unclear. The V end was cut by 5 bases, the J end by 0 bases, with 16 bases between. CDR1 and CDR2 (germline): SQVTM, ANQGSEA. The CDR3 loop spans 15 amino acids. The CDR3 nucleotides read TGCAGCGTTCATTGGGCAACCGCCACTAACTATGGCTACACCTTC. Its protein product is CSVHWATATNYGYTF. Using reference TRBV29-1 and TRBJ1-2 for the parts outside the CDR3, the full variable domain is SAVISQKPSRDICQRGTSLTIQCQVDSQVTMMFWYRQQPGQSLTLIATANQGSEATYESGFVIDKFPISRPNLTFSTLTVSNMSPEDSSIYLCSVHWATATNYGYTFGSGTRLTVV.

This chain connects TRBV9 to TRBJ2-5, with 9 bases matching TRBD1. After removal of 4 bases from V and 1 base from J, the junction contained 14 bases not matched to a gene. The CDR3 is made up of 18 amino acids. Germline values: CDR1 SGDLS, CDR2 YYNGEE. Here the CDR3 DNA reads TGTGCCAGCAGCACATTAAGAGCGGACAGGGGATTCCAAGAGACCCAGTACTTC. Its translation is CASSTLRADRGFQETQYF. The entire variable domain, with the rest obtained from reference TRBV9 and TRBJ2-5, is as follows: DSGVTQTPKHLITATGQRVTLRCSPRSGDLSVYWYQQSLDQGLQFLIQYYNGEERAKGNILERFSAQQFPDLHSELNLSSLELGDSALYFCASSTLRADRGFQETQYFGPGTRLLVL.

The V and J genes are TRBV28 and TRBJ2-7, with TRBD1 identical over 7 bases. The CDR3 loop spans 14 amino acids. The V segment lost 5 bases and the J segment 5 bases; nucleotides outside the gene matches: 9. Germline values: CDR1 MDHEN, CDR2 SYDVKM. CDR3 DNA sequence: TGTGCCAGCAGTCGACAGGGAATGGTGGACGAGCAGTACTTC. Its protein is CASSRQGMVDEQYF.

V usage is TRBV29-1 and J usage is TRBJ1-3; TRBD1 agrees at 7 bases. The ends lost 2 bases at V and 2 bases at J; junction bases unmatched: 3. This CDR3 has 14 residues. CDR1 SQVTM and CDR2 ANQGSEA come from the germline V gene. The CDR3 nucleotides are TGCAGCGTTGAAAAAACAGGGGCTGGAAACACCATATATTTT. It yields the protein CSVEKTGAGNTIYF. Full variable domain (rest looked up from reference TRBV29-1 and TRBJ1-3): SAVISQKPSRDICQRGTSLTIQCQVDSQVTMMFWYRQQPGQSLTLIATANQGSEATYESGFVIDKFPISRPNLTFSTLTVSNMSPEDSSIYLCSVEKTGAGNTIYFGEGSWLTVV.

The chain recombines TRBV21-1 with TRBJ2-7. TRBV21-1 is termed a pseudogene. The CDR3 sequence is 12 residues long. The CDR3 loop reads CASSSASYEQYF. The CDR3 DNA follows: TGTGCCAGCAGCTCGGCCTCCTACGAGCAGTACTTC.

CDR3 sequence: CASSFQRAEQFF. The CDR3 DNA is TGTGCCAGCAGCTTTCAGCGGGCCGAGCAGTTCTTC. This chain joins TRBV5-6 and TRBJ2-1, with D possibly being TRBD2 (6 bases). V shed 2 bases and J shed 10 bases, with 10 bases lying between them. The germline gives CDR1 SGHDT, CDR2 YYEEEE. The CDR3 has 12 residues.

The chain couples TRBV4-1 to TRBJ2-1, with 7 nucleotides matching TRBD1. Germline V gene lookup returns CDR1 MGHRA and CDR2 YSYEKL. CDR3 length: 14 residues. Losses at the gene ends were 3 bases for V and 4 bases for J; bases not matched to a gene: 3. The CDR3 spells CASSHGTVYNEQFF. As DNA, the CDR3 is TGCGCCAGCAGCCATGGGACAGTTTACAATGAGCAGTTCTTC.

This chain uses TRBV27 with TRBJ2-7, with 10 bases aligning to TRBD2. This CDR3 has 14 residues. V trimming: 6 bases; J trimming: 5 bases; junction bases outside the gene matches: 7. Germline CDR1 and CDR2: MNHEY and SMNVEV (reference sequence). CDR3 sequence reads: CASRIGLADHEQYF. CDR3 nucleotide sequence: TGTGCCAGCAGAATTGGACTAGCGGACCACGAGCAGTACTTC.

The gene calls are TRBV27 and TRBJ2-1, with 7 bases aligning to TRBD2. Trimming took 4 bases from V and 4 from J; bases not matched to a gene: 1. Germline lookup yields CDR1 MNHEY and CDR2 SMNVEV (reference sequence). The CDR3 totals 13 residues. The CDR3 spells CASSYGRYNEQFF. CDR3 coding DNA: TGTGCCAGCAGTTACGGGAGGTACAATGAGCAGTTCTTC.

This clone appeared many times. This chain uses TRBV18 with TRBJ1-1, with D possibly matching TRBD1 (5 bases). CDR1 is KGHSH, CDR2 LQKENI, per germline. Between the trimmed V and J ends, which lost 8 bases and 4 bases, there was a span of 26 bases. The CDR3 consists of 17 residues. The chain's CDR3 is CASPPQGVGAEGTEAFF. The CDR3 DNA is TGTGCCAGCCCGCCTCAGGGAGTGGGTGCCGAGGGCACTGAAGCTTTCTTT. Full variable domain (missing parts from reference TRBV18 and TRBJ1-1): NAGVMQNPRHLVRRRGQEARLRCSPMKGHSHVYWYRQLPEEGLKFMVYLQKENIIDESGMPKERFSAEFPKEGPSILRIQQVVRGDSAAYFCASPPQGVGAEGTEAFFGQGTRLTVV.

Written as DNA, the CDR3 is TGCGCCAGCAGCTTGACTAGCGGGCGGGCTCAGTTCTTC. Translated, it gives CASSLTSGRAQFF. The rearrangement uses TRBV5-1 and TRBJ2-1; TRBD2 matches 9 bases. The trim removed 1 base at V and 13 bases at J, leaving 6 bases unmatched. The CDR3 runs to 13 residues. Per the germline V gene, CDR1 is SGHRS and CDR2 is YFSETQ.

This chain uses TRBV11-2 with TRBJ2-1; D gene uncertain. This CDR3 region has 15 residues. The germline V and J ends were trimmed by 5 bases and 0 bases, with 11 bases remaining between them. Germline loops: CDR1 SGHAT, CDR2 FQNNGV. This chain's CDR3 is CASSTEFSSYNEQFF. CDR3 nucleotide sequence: TGTGCCAGCAGCACCGAGTTTAGCTCCTACAATGAGCAGTTCTTC.

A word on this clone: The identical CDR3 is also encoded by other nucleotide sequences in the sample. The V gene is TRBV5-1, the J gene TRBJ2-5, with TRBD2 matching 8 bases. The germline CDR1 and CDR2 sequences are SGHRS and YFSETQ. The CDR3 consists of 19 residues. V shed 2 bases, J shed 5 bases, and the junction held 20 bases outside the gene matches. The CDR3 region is CASSFPNSTSVVHLETQYF. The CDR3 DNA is TGCGCCAGCAGCTTCCCGAATTCGACTAGCGTGGTACATTTGGAGACCCAGTACTTC.

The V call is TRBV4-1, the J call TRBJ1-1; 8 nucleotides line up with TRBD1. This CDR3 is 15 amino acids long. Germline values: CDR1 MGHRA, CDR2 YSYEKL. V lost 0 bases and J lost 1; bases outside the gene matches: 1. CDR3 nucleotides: TGCGCCAGCAGCCAAGAAGGGACAGGGAACACTGAAGCTTTCTTT. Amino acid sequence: CASSQEGTGNTEAFF.

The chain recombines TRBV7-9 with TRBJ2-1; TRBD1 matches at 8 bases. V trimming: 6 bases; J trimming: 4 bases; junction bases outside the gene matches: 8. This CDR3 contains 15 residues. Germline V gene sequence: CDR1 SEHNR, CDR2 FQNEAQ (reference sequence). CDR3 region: CASRQAGQGYNEQFF. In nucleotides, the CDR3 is TGTGCCAGCAGGCAAGCAGGACAGGGTTACAATGAGCAGTTCTTC.

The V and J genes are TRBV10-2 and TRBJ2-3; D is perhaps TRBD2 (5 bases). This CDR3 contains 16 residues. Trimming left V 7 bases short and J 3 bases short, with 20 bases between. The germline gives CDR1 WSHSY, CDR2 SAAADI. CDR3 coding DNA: TGCGCCAGCACCCCGTCTTCTAGCCGGCTAACAGATACGCAGTATTTT. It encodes CASTPSSSRLTDTQYF.